Described below is a single TCR beta chain sequence and its context. This specimen belongs to a study of T cell changes during pregnancy in multiple sclerosis. The germline V gene has CDR1 SNHLY and CDR2 FYNNEI. With 6 bases clipped from V and 3 bases from J, the junction kept 8 bases outside the gene matches. The CDR3 covers 14 residues. The protocol was immunoSEQ multiplex PCR, while the TCRdb copy is restricted to in-frame clones and leaves out a portion. The sample lists 84,000 or so clones, 85% to 95% occurring once. The sequence was obtained from a female donor with multiple sclerosis, enrolled in a pregnancy study. Sequencing used peripheral blood, obtained in the third trimester of pregnancy. This rearrangement joins TRBV2 to TRBJ2-7, with TRBD1 identical over 7 bases. The CDR3 spells CASREQGPSYEQYF. The CDR3 DNA reads as TGTGCCAGCAGGGAACAGGGGCCCAGCTACGAGCAGTACTTC.